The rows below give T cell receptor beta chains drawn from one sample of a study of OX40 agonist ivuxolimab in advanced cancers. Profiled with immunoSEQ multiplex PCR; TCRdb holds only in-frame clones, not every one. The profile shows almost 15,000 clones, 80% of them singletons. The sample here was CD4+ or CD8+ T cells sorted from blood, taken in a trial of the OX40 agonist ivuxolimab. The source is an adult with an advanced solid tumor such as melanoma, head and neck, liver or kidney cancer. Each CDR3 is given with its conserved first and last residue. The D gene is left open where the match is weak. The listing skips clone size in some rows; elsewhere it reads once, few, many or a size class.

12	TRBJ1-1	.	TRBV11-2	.	TGTGCCAGCAGCGCCCTAGGCCGGGAAGCTTTCTTT	CASSALGREAFF
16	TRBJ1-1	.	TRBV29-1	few	TGCAGCGTTGAAGGGCAGTATAGTTTCATGAACACTGAAGCTTTCTTT	CSVEGQYSFMNTEAFF
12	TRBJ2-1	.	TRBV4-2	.	TGTGCCAGCAGCCCTTCAGGGACTGAGCAGTTCTTC	CASSPSGTEQFF
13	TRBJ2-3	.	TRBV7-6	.	TGTGCCAGCAGCTCAGGGTTTGGAGATACGCAGTATTTT	CASSSGFGDTQYF
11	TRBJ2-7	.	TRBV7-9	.	TGTGCCAGCAGCCCCGGGGCCGAGCAGTACTTC	CASSPGAEQYF
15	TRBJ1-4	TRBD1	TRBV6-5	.	TGTGCCAGCAGTTTTTCACAGGGGGCGTTTGAAAAACTGTTTTTT	CASSFSQGAFEKLFF
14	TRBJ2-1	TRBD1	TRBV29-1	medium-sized	TGCAGCGTTGAAGAAGGACAGGGTTACAGTGAGCAGTTCTTC	CSVEEGQGYSEQFF
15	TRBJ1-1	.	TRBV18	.	TGTGCCAGCTCACAGGGACGAGGGGGGAACACTGAAGCTTTCTTT	CASSQGRGGNTEAFF
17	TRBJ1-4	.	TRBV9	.	TGTGCCAGCAGCCACTCCCCGCAAGGGGCTCTTAATGAAGAACTGTTTTTT	CASSHSPQGALNEELFF
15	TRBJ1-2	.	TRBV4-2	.	TGTGCCAGCAGCCAAGGGGCCAGGCAGGCTGCGGGCTACACCTTC	CASSQGARQAAGYTF
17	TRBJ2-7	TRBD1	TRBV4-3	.	TGCGCCAGCAGCCAAGATTACAGGGGGCCGACCTCCTACGAGCAGTACTTC	CASSQDYRGPTSYEQYF
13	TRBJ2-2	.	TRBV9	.	TGTGCCAGCAGCGTAGACGGGGCCGGGGAGCTGTTTTTT	CASSVDGAGELFF
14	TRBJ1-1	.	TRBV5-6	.	TGTGCCAGCAGCTTATCAGGGGTGGACACTGAAGCTTTCTTT	CASSLSGVDTEAFF
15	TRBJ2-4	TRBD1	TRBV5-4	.	TGTGCCAGTTTCGGACAGGGGGACGGCGAAAACATTCAGTACTTC	CASFGQGDGENIQYF
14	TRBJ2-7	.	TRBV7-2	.	TGTGCCAGCAGCTTAGGAGACAACACCTACGAGCAGTACTTC	CASSLGDNTYEQYF
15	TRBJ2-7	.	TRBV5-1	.	TGCGCCAGCAGTTCAGGACGGAATCCCTCCTACGAGCAGTACTTC	CASSSGRNPSYEQYF
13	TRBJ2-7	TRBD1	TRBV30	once	TGTGCCTGGAGCCCGGGACAGGGCTACGAGCAGTACTTC	CAWSPGQGYEQYF
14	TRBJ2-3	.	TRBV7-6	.	TGTGCCAGCAGCTTAGGAGGGGGGGAAGATACGCAGTATTTT	CASSLGGGEDTQYF
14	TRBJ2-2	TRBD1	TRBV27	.	TGTGCCAGCAGTGTATCGGGACAGCCGTGGGAGCTGTTTTTT	CASSVSGQPWELFF
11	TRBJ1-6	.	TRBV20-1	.	TGCAGTGCTAGAGATATTTCACCCCTCCACTTT	CSARDISPLHF
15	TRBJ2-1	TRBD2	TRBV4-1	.	TGCGCCAGCAGCCAACCTGCGGGGGTTCCCAATGAGCAGTTCTTC	CASSQPAGVPNEQFF
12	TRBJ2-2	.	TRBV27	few	TGTGCCAGCAGCCGCGTAGCCGGGGAGCTGTTTTTT	CASSRVAGELFF
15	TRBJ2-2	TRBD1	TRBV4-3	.	TGCGCCAGCAGCCAGGGACAGCTGAACACCGGGGAGCTGTTTTTT	CASSQGQLNTGELFF
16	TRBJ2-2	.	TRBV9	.	TGTGCCAGCAGCTTTCCCGAGGACCTCAACACCGGGGAGCTGTTTTTT	CASSFPEDLNTGELFF
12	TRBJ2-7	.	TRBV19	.	TGTGCCAGTTCTCAGTCTTCCTACGAGCAGTACTTC	CASSQSSYEQYF
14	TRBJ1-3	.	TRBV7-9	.	TGTGCCAGCAGCCCCCCCCTGGGTGAAAACACCATATATTTT	CASSPPLGENTIYF
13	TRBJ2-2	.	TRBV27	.	TGTGCCAGCATTGCCCAGACTACCGGGGAGCTGTTTTTT	CASIAQTTGELFF
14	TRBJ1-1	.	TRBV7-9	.	TGTGCCAGCAGCCCATACGGGCCGAACACTGAAGCTTTCTTT	CASSPYGPNTEAFF
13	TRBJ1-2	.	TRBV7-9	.	TGTGCCAGCAGCCTCGGACAGTCGTATGGCTACACCTTC	CASSLGQSYGYTF
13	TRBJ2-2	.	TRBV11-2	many	TGTGCCAGCAGCTTATTTTCCACCGGGGAGCTGTTTTTT	CASSLFSTGELFF
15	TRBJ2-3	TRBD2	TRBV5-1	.	TGCGCCAGCAGCTTGGAACTAGCGGGCACAGATACGCAGTATTTT	CASSLELAGTDTQYF
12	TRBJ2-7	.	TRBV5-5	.	TGTGCCAGCAGCTTGGCCTTGTACGAGCAGTACTTC	CASSLALYEQYF
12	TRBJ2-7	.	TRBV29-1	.	TGCAGCGTTGAAGAGGGAGCCTACGAGCAGTACTTC	CSVEEGAYEQYF
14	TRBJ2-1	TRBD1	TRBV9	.	TGTGCCAGCAGCGTAGCTGAAGGGGGCCATGAGCAGTTCTTC	CASSVAEGGHEQFF
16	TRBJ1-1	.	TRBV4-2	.	TGTGCCAGCAGCCAAGAACAGGGAGTTATGAACACTGAAGCTTTCTTT	CASSQEQGVMNTEAFF
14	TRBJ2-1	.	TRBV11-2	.	TGTGCCAGCAGCTTAGTACAGCCGAGGGATGAGCAGTTCTTC	CASSLVQPRDEQFF
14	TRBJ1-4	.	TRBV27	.	TGTGCCAGCAGATCGGGGGCGGTGAATGAAAAACTGTTTTTT	CASRSGAVNEKLFF
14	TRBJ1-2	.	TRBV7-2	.	TGTGCCAGCAGCTTTTTGGCTGCTAACTATGGCTACACCTTC	CASSFLAANYGYTF
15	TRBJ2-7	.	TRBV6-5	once	TGTGCCAGCAGTTACTCGGGGGCGTCGGCCTACGAGCAGTACTTC	CASSYSGASAYEQYF
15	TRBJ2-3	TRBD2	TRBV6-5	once	TGTGCCAGCAGTCCGACTAGCGGGAGCACAGATACGCAGTATTTT	CASSPTSGSTDTQYF
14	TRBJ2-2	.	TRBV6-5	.	TGTGCCAGCAGTCCCGGATGGGGGGCCGGGGAGCTGTTTTTT	CASSPGWGAGELFF
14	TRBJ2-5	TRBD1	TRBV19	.	TGTGCCAGTAGTATATGGCAGGGGGAAGAGACCCAGTACTTC	CASSIWQGEETQYF